This T cell receptor beta chain was captured in a study of radiation and T cells in renal cell carcinoma. Here immunoSEQ multiplex PCR was the method, and the copy in TCRdb shows in-frame clones only, minus some. The data contain some 20,000 clones, approximately 59% of them seen just once; the ten biggest clones take up about 33%. Only a few counts were recorded for this clone. The CDR3 runs to 12 residues. V was pared by 4 bases and J by 7 bases, with 8 bases between. CDR1 is SGHKS, CDR2 YYEKEE, per germline (reference sequence). Treatment in this sample: treatment-naive control, cytoreductive nephrectomy.

The sequence was obtained from a man between 50 and 59 years old with renal cell carcinoma. V is TRBV5-5 and J is TRBJ2-2; D unclear. Sequencing used tumor tissue, obtained from a patient whose treatment was nephrectomy without radiotherapy. CDR3 nucleotide sequence: TGTGCCAGCAGCCCAGACGGCGGGGAGCTGTTTTTT. Its translation: CASSPDGGELFF. The variable domain in full, completed from reference TRBV5-5 and TRBJ2-2, reads DAGVTQSPTHLIKTRGQQVTLRCSPISGHKSVSWYQQVLGQGPQFIFQYYEKEERGRGNFPDRFSARQFPNYSSELNVNALLLGDSALYLCASSPDGGELFFGEGSRLTVL.